This T cell receptor beta chain was identified in a study of cytomegalovirus exposure and HLA in healthy donors. Notes on this clone: Antigen unknown.

Each donor was healthy, and each was a bone marrow donor. Broader study findings: What a later analysis reportedly showed was that an Asian-associated ancestry cluster had fewer N-insertions than the roughly 720-donor mean. Some public TCRs appeared in many individuals, while most sequences were rare.

Trimming took 7 bases from V and 0 from J, leaving 9 bases between them. The germline V gene has CDR1 MNHNS and CDR2 SASEGT. The CDR3 contains 13 residues. Both 60 Vbeta primers and 13 Jbeta primers went into the PCR. Repertoires were generated with immunoSEQ multiplex PCR, while TCRdb's copy carries only in-frame clones and drops some. The sample lists about 170,000 clones; under 80% were seen once. The sequence came from a female donor in good health and CMV-seronegative. Sequenced: PBMCs. V usage is TRBV6-1 and J usage is TRBJ1-1, with TRBD1 as a possible D gene (6 bases). The CDR3 sequence: CASNQGLNTEAFF. The CDR3 DNA reads as TGTGCCAGCAATCAGGGGCTGAACACTGAAGCTTTCTTT.